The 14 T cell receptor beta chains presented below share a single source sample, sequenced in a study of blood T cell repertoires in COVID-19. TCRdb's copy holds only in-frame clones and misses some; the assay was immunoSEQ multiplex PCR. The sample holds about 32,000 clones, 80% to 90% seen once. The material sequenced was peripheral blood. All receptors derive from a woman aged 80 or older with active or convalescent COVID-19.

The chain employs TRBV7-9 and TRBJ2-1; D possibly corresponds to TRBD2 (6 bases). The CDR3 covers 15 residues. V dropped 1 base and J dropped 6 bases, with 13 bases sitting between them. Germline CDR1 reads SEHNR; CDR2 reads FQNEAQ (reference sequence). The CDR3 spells CASSLGLAPGNEQFF. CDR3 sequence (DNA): TGTGCCAGCAGCTTAGGGCTAGCGCCGGGCAATGAGCAGTTCTTC. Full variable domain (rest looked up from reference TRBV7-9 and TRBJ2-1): DTGVSQNPRHKITKRGQNVTFRCDPISEHNRLYWYRQTLGQGPEFLTYFQNEAQLEKSRLLSDRFSAERPKGSFSTLEIQRTEQGDSAMYLCASSLGLAPGNEQFFGPGTRLTVL.

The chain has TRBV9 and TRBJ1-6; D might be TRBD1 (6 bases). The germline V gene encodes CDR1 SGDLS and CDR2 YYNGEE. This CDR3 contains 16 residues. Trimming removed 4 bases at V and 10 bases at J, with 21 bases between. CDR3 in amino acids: CASSPPDSKRRSPLHF. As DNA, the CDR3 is TGTGCCAGCAGCCCCCCGGACAGCAAAAGGAGGTCACCCCTCCACTTT. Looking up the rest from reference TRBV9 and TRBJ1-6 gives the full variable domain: DSGVTQTPKHLITATGQRVTLRCSPRSGDLSVYWYQQSLDQGLQFLIQYYNGEERAKGNILERFSAQQFPDLHSELNLSSLELGDSALYFCASSPPDSKRRSPLHFGNGTRLTVT.

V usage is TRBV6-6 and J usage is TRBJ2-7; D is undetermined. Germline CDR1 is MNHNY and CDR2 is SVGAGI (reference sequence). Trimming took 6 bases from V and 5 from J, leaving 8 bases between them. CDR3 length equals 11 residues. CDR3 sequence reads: CASSQIDEQYF. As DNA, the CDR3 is TGTGCCAGCAGCCAAATAGACGAGCAGTACTTC.

The CDR3 nucleotides are TGTGCCAGCAGCTCCTACCGGGGTCCCCTCCACTTT. Its translation: CASSSYRGPLHF. The gene calls are TRBV11-3 and TRBJ1-6; D is ambiguous. Germline assignment: CDR1 SGHNT and CDR2 YENEEA. Deletions cut 4 bases from V and 13 bases from J, with 11 bases between. CDR3 length equals 12 residues.

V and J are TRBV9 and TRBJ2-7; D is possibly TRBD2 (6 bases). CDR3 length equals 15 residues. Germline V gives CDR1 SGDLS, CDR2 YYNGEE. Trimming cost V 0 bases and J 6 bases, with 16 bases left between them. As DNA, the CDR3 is TGTGCCAGCAGCGTAGAGGGAGGTAGATCTAGCGAGCAGTACTTC. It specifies CASSVEGGRSSEQYF.

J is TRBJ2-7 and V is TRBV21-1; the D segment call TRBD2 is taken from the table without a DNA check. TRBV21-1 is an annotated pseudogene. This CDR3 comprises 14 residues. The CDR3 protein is CASSKVGTSYEQYF. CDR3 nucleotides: TGTGCCAGCAGCAAGGTCGGTACCTCCTACGAGCAGTACTTC.

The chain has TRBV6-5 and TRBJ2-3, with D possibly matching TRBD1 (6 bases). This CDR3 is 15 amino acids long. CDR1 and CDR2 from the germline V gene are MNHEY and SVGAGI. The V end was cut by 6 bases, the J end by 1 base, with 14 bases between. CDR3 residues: CASSLTGYGTDTQYF. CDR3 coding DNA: TGTGCCAGCAGCCTAACAGGGTACGGCACAGATACGCAGTATTTT.

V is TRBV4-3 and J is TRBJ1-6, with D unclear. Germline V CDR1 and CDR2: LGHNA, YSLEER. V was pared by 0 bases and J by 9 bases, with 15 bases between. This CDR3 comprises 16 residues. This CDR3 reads CASSQDEAAGGSPLHF. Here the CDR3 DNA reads TGCGCCAGCAGCCAAGATGAGGCGGCGGGCGGTTCACCCCTCCACTTT.

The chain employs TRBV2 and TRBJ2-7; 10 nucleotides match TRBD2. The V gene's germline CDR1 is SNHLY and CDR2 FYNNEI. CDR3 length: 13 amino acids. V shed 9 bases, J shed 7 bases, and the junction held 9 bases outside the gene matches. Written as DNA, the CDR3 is TGTGCCAGTATGAGCGGGGGGGCCCGGGAGCAGTACTTC. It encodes CASMSGGAREQYF.

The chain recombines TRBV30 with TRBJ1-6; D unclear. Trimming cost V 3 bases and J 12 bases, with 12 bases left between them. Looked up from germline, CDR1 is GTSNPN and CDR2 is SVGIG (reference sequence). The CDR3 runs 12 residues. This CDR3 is CAWRRSAGPLHF. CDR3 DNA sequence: TGTGCCTGGAGGAGGTCAGCGGGACCCCTCCACTTT.

CDR3 region: CASSFTLNTEAFF. The CDR3 nucleotides read TGCGCCAGCAGCTTCACCCTAAACACTGAAGCTTTCTTT. The genes are TRBV5-1 and TRBJ1-1; no firm D call. V was clipped by 2 bases and J by 2 bases, with 7 bases between them. This CDR3 has 13 amino acids. The V gene's germline CDR1 is SGHRS and CDR2 YFSETQ. The whole variable domain, remainder taken from reference TRBV5-1 and TRBJ1-1, is KAGVTQTPRYLIKTRGQQVTLSCSPISGHRSVSWYQQTPGQGLQFLFEYFSETQRNKGNFPGRFSGRQFSNSRSEMNVSTLELGDSALYLCASSFTLNTEAFFGQGTRLTVV.

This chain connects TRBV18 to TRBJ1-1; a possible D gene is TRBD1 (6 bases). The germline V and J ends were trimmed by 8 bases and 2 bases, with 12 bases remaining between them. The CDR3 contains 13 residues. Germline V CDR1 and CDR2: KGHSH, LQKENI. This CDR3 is CASQGQRNTEAFF. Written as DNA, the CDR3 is TGTGCCAGCCAGGGACAACGTAACACTGAAGCTTTCTTT.

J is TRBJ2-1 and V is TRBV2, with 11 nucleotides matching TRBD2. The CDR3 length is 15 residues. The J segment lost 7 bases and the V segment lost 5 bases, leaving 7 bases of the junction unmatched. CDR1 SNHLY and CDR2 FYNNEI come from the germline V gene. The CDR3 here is CASSPRLAGQNEQFF. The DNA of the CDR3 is TGTGCCAGCAGTCCGCGACTAGCGGGACAGAATGAGCAGTTCTTC.

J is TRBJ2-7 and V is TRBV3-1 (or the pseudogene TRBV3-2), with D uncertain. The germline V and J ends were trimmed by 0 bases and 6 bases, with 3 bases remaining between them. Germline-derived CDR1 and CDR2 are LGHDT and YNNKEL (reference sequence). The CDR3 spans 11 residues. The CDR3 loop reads CASSQDIEQYF. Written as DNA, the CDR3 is TGTGCCAGCAGCCAAGATATCGAGCAGTACTTC.